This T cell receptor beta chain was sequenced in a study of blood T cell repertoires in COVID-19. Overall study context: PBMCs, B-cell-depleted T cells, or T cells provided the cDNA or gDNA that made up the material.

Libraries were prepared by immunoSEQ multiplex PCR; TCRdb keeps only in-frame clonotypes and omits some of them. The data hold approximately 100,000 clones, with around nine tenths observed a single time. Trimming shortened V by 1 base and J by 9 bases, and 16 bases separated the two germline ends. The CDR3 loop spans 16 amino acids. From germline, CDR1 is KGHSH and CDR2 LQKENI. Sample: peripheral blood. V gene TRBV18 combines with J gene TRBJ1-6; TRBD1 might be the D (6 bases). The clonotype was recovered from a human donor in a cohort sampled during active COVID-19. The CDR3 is CASSPRDRPRGSPLHF. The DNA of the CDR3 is TGTGCCAGCTCACCACGCGACAGGCCCCGGGGTTCACCCCTCCACTTT.